The 18 T cell receptor beta chains given below trace back to one sample, sequenced in a study of molecular identifiers for immune sequencing clone quantification. MiXCR was run by TCRdb on the PCR reads, yielding one entry per CDR3 protein. The table lists 90,000 to 120,000 distinct CDR3 sequences, approximately 40% of them singletons. The sample was naive CD8+ T cells from blood, with Jurkat cell RNA spiked in. Subset indicated: FACS-sorted CD8+CD4-CCR7+CD45RA+ naive T cells. The receptor set was obtained from a human donor in good health. Some libraries in this study had Jurkat cell RNA spiked in.

Comment on this clonotype: A much larger clone lies one base from this, so it may be a read error. V usage is TRBV5-6 and J usage is TRBJ2-5; D may be TRBD2 (5 bases). Germline lookup yields CDR1 SGHDT and CDR2 YYEEEE. The V and J ends lost 4 bases and 9 bases respectively, with 13 bases between them. The CDR3 has 12 amino acids. CDR3 protein: CASSRQLEAQYF. As DNA, the CDR3 is TGTGCCAGCAGCCGTCAGTTGGAGGCCCAGTACTTC.

The chain joins TRBV9 to TRBJ2-5, with a weak D call TRBD2 (5 bases). The CDR3 sequence is 13 residues long. V was clipped by 4 bases and J by 5 bases, with 12 bases between them. The germline gives CDR1 SGDLS, CDR2 YYNGEE. The DNA for the CDR3 is TGTGCCAGCAGCTTTAGGACTGGCGAGACCCAGTACTTC. Protein sequence: CASSFRTGETQYF. Looking up the rest from reference TRBV9 and TRBJ2-5 gives the full variable domain: DSGVTQTPKHLITATGQRVTLRCSPRSGDLSVYWYQQSLDQGLQFLIQYYNGEERAKGNILERFSAQQFPDLHSELNLSSLELGDSALYFCASSFRTGETQYFGPGTRLLVL.

The gene calls are TRBV4-3 and TRBJ2-1, with TRBD1 matching 8 bases. The CDR3 has 15 residues. J lost 2 bases, V lost 5 bases, and 5 bases had no gene match. Germline CDR1 and CDR2: LGHNA and YSLEER. CDR3 DNA sequence: TGCGCCAGCAGCACTACGACAGGGGCCTACAATGAGCAGTTCTTC. This sequence encodes CASSTTTGAYNEQFF.

This clonotype occurred a few times. The genes are TRBV5-1 and TRBJ2-7; D unclear. This CDR3 region has 14 residues. Germline-derived CDR1 and CDR2 are SGHRS and YFSETQ. The V and J ends lost 1 base and 3 bases respectively, with 11 bases between them. The CDR3 spells CASSLHGSDYEQYF. CDR3 in DNA: TGCGCCAGCAGCTTGCACGGATCGGACTACGAGCAGTACTTC. The full variable domain, completed using reference TRBV5-1 and TRBJ2-7, is KAGVTQTPRYLIKTRGQQVTLSCSPISGHRSVSWYQQTPGQGLQFLFEYFSETQRNKGNFPGRFSGRQFSNSRSEMNVSTLELGDSALYLCASSLHGSDYEQYFGPGTRLTVT.

The V and J genes are TRBV20-1 and TRBJ1-5; unclear D gene. The V gene's germline CDR1 is DFQATT and CDR2 SNEGSKA (reference sequence). The CDR3 sequence is 13 residues long. The CDR3 DNA reads TGCAGGCGGGGAGGGTATTGCAATCAGCCCCAGCATTTT. Translating it yields CRRGGYCNQPQHF.

This chain uses TRBV16 with TRBJ2-3; possibly TRBD1 for D (6 bases). Germline V CDR1 and CDR2: KGHSY, FQNENV. The V gene lost 3 bases and the J gene lost 6 bases, with 10 bases spanning the gap. There are 13 residues in the CDR3. The CDR3 DNA reads TGTGCCAGCAGCCAGGGACAATCCGATACGCAGTATTTT. Protein sequence: CASSQGQSDTQYF.

This clonotype has ten or more counts. The chain combines TRBV19 with TRBJ2-7; 8 bases fit TRBD1. V gave up 5 bases and J gave up 4 bases; unmatched junction bases: 4. The germline V gene encodes CDR1 LNHDA and CDR2 SQIVND (reference sequence). The CDR3 length is 13 residues. The CDR3 spells CASSWDRTYEQYF. Here the CDR3 DNA reads TGTGCCAGTAGTTGGGACAGGACTTACGAGCAGTACTTC.

The V and J genes are TRBV6-6 and TRBJ2-3, with D uncertain. V was cut by 7 bases and J by 2 bases, with 16 bases left in between. CDR3 length equals 15 residues. The germline CDR1 and CDR2 sequences are MNHNY and SVGAGI (reference sequence). CDR3 loop: CASTGSKITTDTQYF. DNA of the CDR3: TGTGCCAGCACCGGGTCTAAGATTACCACAGATACGCAGTATTTT.

Notes on this clonotype: Mismatch with germline at one junction end may stem from a read error. The rearrangement uses TRBV19 and TRBJ2-5; the D gene could be TRBD1 or TRBD2 (6 bases each). CDR1 is LNHDA and CDR2 is SQIVND in the germline V gene (reference sequence). The CDR3 runs 15 residues. This CDR3 is CASSIGGWGAEAQYF. CDR3 nucleotide sequence: TGTGCCAGTAGTATAGGAGGCTGGGGGGCAGAGGCCCAGTACTTC.

This clonotype occurred a few times. This chain connects TRBV5-3 to TRBJ2-1; D is undetermined. TRBV5-3 is labeled an ORF, and its function is uncertain. V lost 8 bases to trimming and J lost 0 bases, with 12 bases between them. The CDR3 is made up of 14 amino acids. The CDR3 loop is CASRLPSSYNEQFF. The DNA for the CDR3 is TGTGCCAGCAGGCTCCCGAGCTCCTACAATGAGCAGTTCTTC.

This clonotype has a count of ten or more. The chain is built from TRBV7-2 and TRBJ2-3; D gene ambiguous. This CDR3 region has 13 residues. CDR1 is SGHTA and CDR2 is FQGNSA in the germline V gene. Trimming removed 5 bases from V and 4 bases from J, with 10 bases in between. This chain's CDR3 is CASSDGNADTQYF. DNA for the CDR3: TGTGCCAGCAGCGACGGAAATGCAGATACGCAGTATTTT.

This clonotype was seen many times. The chain has TRBV12-5 and TRBJ2-3, with D maybe TRBD1 (6 bases). Germline lookup yields CDR1 LGHNT and CDR2 FRNRAP. This CDR3 has 17 amino acids. Between the trimmed V and J ends, which lost 2 bases and 2 bases, there was a span of 17 bases. The CDR3 spells CASGLSLFDRSTDTQYF. CDR3 DNA sequence: TGTGCTAGTGGTTTGTCACTCTTCGACAGGTCCACAGATACGCAGTATTTT.

Worth noting for this clonotype: A single base separates this from a much larger clone, so it may be a read error. The chain links TRBV20-1 to TRBJ2-6; weak D call: TRBD1 (6 bases). Germline V lookup: CDR1 DFQATT, CDR2 SNEGSKA (reference sequence). There are 15 residues in the CDR3. Here the CDR3 DNA reads TGCAGTGCAAGGGACACCAACTCTGGGGCCACCGTCCTGACTTTC. Encoded protein: CSARDTNSGATVLTF.

CDR3 sequence: CASRGQGRDTQYF. CDR3 DNA sequence: TGTGCCTCACGGGGGCAGGGACGAGATACGCAGTATTTT. The chain employs TRBV2 and TRBJ2-3; tentatively, D is TRBD1 or TRBD2 (6 bases each). Trimming took off 11 bases at V and 5 bases at J, with 17 bases between the two ends. The CDR3 length is 13 residues. Germline CDR1 is SNHLY and CDR2 is FYNNEI.

This clonotype was recorded many times. The V gene is TRBV4-1, the J gene TRBJ2-7; D is possibly TRBD2 (6 bases). This CDR3 contains 12 residues. V lost 3 bases and J 6 bases, leaving 9 bases between the germline ends. Germline CDR1 and CDR2: MGHRA and YSYEKL. The chain's CDR3 is CASSHVGGEQYF. CDR3 DNA: TGCGCCAGCAGCCACGTGGGGGGCGAGCAGTACTTC.

In regard to this clonotype: A much larger clone sits a single nucleotide away, making a read error possible. The chain carries TRBV11-2 and TRBJ2-6, with D possibly being TRBD1 (5 bases). Per germline, CDR1 SGHAT and CDR2 FQNNGV. The CDR3 is 17 residues long. DNA of the CDR3: TGTGCCAGCAGCTTATTTCCAGGGTTCTCTGGGGCCGACGTCCTGACTTTC. This gives the protein CASSLFPGFSGADVLTF.

This clonotype occurred a few times. The V gene is TRBV7-9, the J gene TRBJ2-7, with 9 bases matching TRBD1. This CDR3 has 13 amino acids. V trimming: 1 base; J trimming: 9 bases; junction bases outside the gene matches: 4. Per germline, CDR1 SEHNR and CDR2 FQNEAQ (reference sequence). In nucleotides, the CDR3 is TGTGCCAGCAGCTTAGTTTTGGACAGGGGGCAGTACTTC. Protein sequence: CASSLVLDRGQYF.

To note about this clonotype: A much larger clone lies one base from this, so it may be a read error. V usage is TRBV20-1 and J usage is TRBJ2-7; 7 bases fit TRBD1. With V trimmed by 6 bases and J by 6 bases, 5 bases remained unmatched. The length of the CDR3 is 11 residues. Germline CDR1 reads DFQATT; CDR2 reads SNEGSKA (reference sequence). The CDR3 region is CSAIQGCEQYF. The DNA for the CDR3 is TGCAGTGCCATACAGGGGTGCGAGCAGTACTTC.